Detailed here is one TCR beta chain. The entry originates in a study of blood T cell repertoires in COVID-19. Study background: COVID-19 samples collected from the United States, Italy and Spain covered acute and convalescent phases. Nucleic acid was either cDNA or gDNA, and it came from T cells, B-cell-depleted T cells, or PBMCs.

Under the authors' procedure: For nucleated cells, counts were estimated from reference gene primer amplification. Profiling relied on immunoSEQ multiplex PCR, and the TCRdb table lists in-frame clones only, not all of them. V, J and clone size are those of that table, while D and trimming were read from the DNA. The sample contains hundreds of thousands of clones, 70% to 90% of which appear only once. The CDR3 has 15 amino acids. Germline CDR1 reads MNHEY; CDR2 reads SMNVEV (reference sequence). V lost 4 bases, J lost 7 bases, and 16 bases lay in between. The source is a man aged 35 to 55 with acute or convalescent COVID-19. The chain couples TRBV27 to TRBJ1-4; D is unresolved. Sequenced: peripheral blood. The CDR3 here is CASSSLDTLGEKLFF. In nucleotides, the CDR3 is TGTGCCAGCAGTTCCCTCGACACTTTGGGTGAAAAACTGTTTTTT.